Following are 3 T cell receptor beta chains from one sample sequenced in a study of metastatic and nonmetastatic thyroid tumors (TCRdb year 2020). No patient had received any treatment before thyroid surgery. The library was built by means of PCR. TCRdb lists the instrument as Illumina HiSeq 4000. Starting from the raw public reads, TCRdb applied fastp trimming at Q25, assembled clones with MiXCR and retained in-frame beta chains. Here the sample has tens of thousands of clones; about 15% occur a single time. 3.8% of the sample belongs to the ten largest clones. The sample was blood. These receptors were obtained from a female donor with papillary thyroid cancer or a benign thyroid nodule (not recorded which). Some clones in this sample may be carry-over from other donors' samples.

This clone showed up many times. Distinct nucleotide sequences in the sample also encode this CDR3. The chain is built from TRBV5-4 and TRBJ2-5, with TRBD1 identical over 10 bases. CDR3 length: 15 residues. CDR1 SGHNT and CDR2 YYREEE come from the germline V gene (reference sequence). The trim removed 4 bases at V and 4 bases at J, leaving 7 bases unmatched. The CDR3 DNA follows: TGTGCCAGCAGCAACCGACAGGGGGCAGGAGAGACCCAGTACTTC. Its protein is CASSNRQGAGETQYF. Full variable domain (outside the CDR3, taken from reference TRBV5-4 and TRBJ2-5): ETGVTQSPTHLIKTRGQQVTLRCSSQSGHNTVSWYQQALGQGPQFIFQYYREEENGRGNFPPRFSGLQFPNYSSELNVNALELDDSALYLCASSNRQGAGETQYFGPGTRLLVL.

This clone was counted many times. The V gene is TRBV5-1, the J gene TRBJ1-1; D unclear. In germline, CDR1 is SGHRS, CDR2 YFSETQ. The CDR3 contains 13 residues. V was trimmed by 0 bases and J by 7 bases, leaving 10 bases between them. The CDR3 DNA reads TGCGCCAGCAGCTTGGTGGCGGCGGATGAAGCTTTCTTT. It specifies CASSLVAADEAFF.

This clone was recorded many times. This CDR3 is CSARVGGDGTEAFF. Written as DNA, the CDR3 is TGCAGTGCTAGGGTAGGGGGCGATGGCACTGAAGCTTTCTTT. The chain has TRBV20-1 and TRBJ1-1; 7 bases match TRBD1. This CDR3 region has 14 residues. The junction had 8 bases not matched to a gene; V was cut back by 3 bases and J by 4 bases. The germline CDR1 and CDR2 sequences are DFQATT and SNEGSKA (reference sequence).